This T cell receptor beta chain was recovered during a study of blood T cells in healthy people across ages. General study points: Among long-lived donors, naive CD4+ cells were more numerous and diversity higher than in aged donors. As age increased, TCR beta diversity per million T cells fell in a roughly linear fashion.

V gave up 3 bases and J gave up 4 bases; unmatched junction bases: 9. The CDR3 loop spans 17 amino acids. In germline, CDR1 is MGHDK, CDR2 SYGVNS. Regarding this clonotype: Antigen specificity is unknown.

A second PCR, run for about 6 to 11 cycles, used a sample-barcoded 5' primer plus a J-beta primer mix. A tag from a template-switch adaptor with 12 random nucleotides marked each cDNA molecule. TCRdb re-derived calls from the 5' RACE reads in MiXCR, one entry per CDR3 protein. The sample carries about 640,000 distinct CDR3 sequences, approximately 50% recorded once. The V and J genes are TRBV25-1 and TRBJ2-1; 10 nucleotides agree with TRBD2. This receptor was identified in a man aged 55 to 70 in good health. Sequenced material: blood. CDR3 nucleotides: TGTGCCAGCAGTGACCCTCGGCTAGCGGGGGAGTACAATGAGCAGTTCTTC. Translation gives CASSDPRLAGEYNEQFF.